This entry lists 26 T cell receptor beta chains sequenced from one sample in a study of OX40 agonist ivuxolimab in advanced cancers. The method was immunoSEQ multiplex PCR; TCRdb's version includes in-frame clones alone and lacks a portion of them. The table includes 25,000 to 30,000 clones, roughly 80% detected once. Sequenced here: CD4+ or CD8+ T cells sorted from blood, sampled in a trial of the OX40 agonist ivuxolimab. The receptors were gathered from an adult with an advanced solid tumor such as melanoma, head and neck, liver or kidney cancer.

This clone has a handful of counts. The V gene is TRBV4-1, the J gene TRBJ2-7; TRBD1 might be the D (6 bases). The ends were cut back, 1 base at V and 5 bases at J, with 12 bases in the middle. The V gene's germline CDR1 is MGHRA and CDR2 YSYEKL. This CDR3 has 14 amino acids. CDR3 residues: CASSQGTGKDEQYF. The CDR3 DNA sequence: TGCGCCAGCAGCCAAGGAACAGGGAAGGACGAGCAGTACTTC.

By sample share, this clone is medium-sized. The V call is TRBV14, the J call TRBJ2-7; 7 bases match TRBD1. The CDR3 has 13 amino acids. V shed 4 bases, J shed 6 bases, and the junction held 6 bases outside the gene matches. Germline lookup yields CDR1 SGHDN and CDR2 FVKESK. The CDR3: CASSPGQAAEQYF. The CDR3 DNA reads as TGTGCCAGCAGCCCTGGACAGGCCGCCGAGCAGTACTTC.

The chain combines TRBV27 with TRBJ2-5; D not resolved. This CDR3 spans 19 amino acids. Germline CDR1 and CDR2: MNHEY and SMNVEV (reference sequence). Trimming cost V 2 bases and J 1 base, with 23 bases left between them. The CDR3 region has the DNA TGTGCCAGCAGTTTAGAAACCCTTGCCCCTAAAAAATCCCAAGAGACCCAGTACTTC. Its translation: CASSLETLAPKKSQETQYF.

This chain uses TRBV30 with TRBJ1-3, with 7 bases lining up with TRBD1. CDR3 length: 14 amino acids. The junction had 6 bases not matched to a gene; V was cut back by 5 bases and J by 2 bases. The germline V gene has CDR1 GTSNPN and CDR2 SVGIG (reference sequence). The CDR3 spells CAWGKTGAGNTIYF. CDR3 DNA: TGTGCCTGGGGAAAAACAGGGGCTGGAAACACCATATATTTT.

V and J are TRBV6-1 and TRBJ2-3, with D uncertain. The V end lost 3 bases, the J end lost 2 bases, and 9 bases lay between the germline ends. This CDR3 is 14 amino acids long. Looked up from germline, CDR1 is MNHNS and CDR2 is SASEGT. Here the CDR3 DNA reads TGTGCCAGCAGTGAGACTGGGTCCACAGATACGCAGTATTTT. Amino acids: CASSETGSTDTQYF.

The chain uses TRBV2 and TRBJ2-7; D not resolved. The germline V and J ends were trimmed by 4 bases and 0 bases, with 7 bases remaining between them. Germline CDR1 SNHLY, CDR2 FYNNEI. There are 13 residues in the CDR3. CDR3 DNA sequence: TGTGCCAGCAGTGGCCAAAGCTCCTACGAGCAGTACTTC. This gives the protein CASSGQSSYEQYF.

V usage is TRBV7-9 and J usage is TRBJ2-5; D not certain. Trimming pared 5 bases from V and 5 bases from J, leaving 9 bases between. The CDR3 runs 12 residues. CDR1 is SEHNR, CDR2 FQNEAQ, per germline (reference sequence). As DNA, the CDR3 is TGTGCCAGCAGCCCCCGGCCGGAGACCCAGTACTTC. It yields the protein CASSPRPETQYF.

V is TRBV7-2 and J is TRBJ1-5, with D maybe TRBD1 (5 bases). The CDR3 totals 14 residues. Germline CDR1 reads SGHTA; CDR2 reads FQGNSA. The germline V and J ends were trimmed by 1 base and 6 bases, with 10 bases remaining between them. The CDR3 DNA follows: TGTGCCAGCAGCTTAGAGTCCAGGGTTCAGCCCCAGCATTTT. It translates to CASSLESRVQPQHF.

This rearrangement joins TRBV2 to TRBJ1-1, with D uncertain. V was cut by 0 bases and J by 5 bases, with 4 bases left in between. Germline values: CDR1 SNHLY, CDR2 FYNNEI. The CDR3 runs to 12 residues. The CDR3 DNA is TGTGCCAGCAGTGAAGCGGGGACTGAAGCTTTCTTT. As protein: CASSEAGTEAFF.

This clone was counted only a few times. This rearrangement joins TRBV2 to TRBJ1-2; TRBD1 matches 8 bases. Trimming cost V 6 bases and J 5 bases; bases outside gene matches: 8. This CDR3 region has 14 residues. Looked up from germline, CDR1 is SNHLY and CDR2 is FYNNEI. The CDR3: CASRETGVTYGYTF. CDR3 nucleotides: TGTGCCAGCAGGGAGACAGGGGTCACATATGGCTACACCTTC.

The rearrangement links TRBV9 to TRBJ1-3; D remains unclear. Trimming left V 5 bases short and J 3 bases short, with 9 bases between. Germline assignment: CDR1 SGDLS and CDR2 YYNGEE. The CDR3 is made up of 13 amino acids. CDR3 region: CASRPTLGNTIYF. The CDR3 DNA follows: TGTGCCAGCAGGCCCACTCTTGGAAACACCATATATTTT. The complete variable domain, with remaining parts taken from reference TRBV9 and TRBJ1-3, reads DSGVTQTPKHLITATGQRVTLRCSPRSGDLSVYWYQQSLDQGLQFLIQYYNGEERAKGNILERFSAQQFPDLHSELNLSSLELGDSALYFCASRPTLGNTIYFGEGSWLTVV.

V usage is TRBV30 and J usage is TRBJ2-7, with D maybe TRBD1 (5 bases). The CDR3 has 12 residues. CDR1 is GTSNPN and CDR2 is SVGIG in the germline V gene (reference sequence). V shed 1 base and J shed 3 bases, with 7 bases lying between them. This chain's CDR3 is CAWSGQNYEQYF. CDR3 bases: TGTGCCTGGAGTGGACAGAACTACGAGCAGTACTTC.

V usage is TRBV2 and J usage is TRBJ2-5; weak D call: TRBD1 (6 bases). The CDR3 runs 15 residues. Between the trimmed V and J ends, which lost 7 bases and 1 base, there was a span of 16 bases. CDR1 and CDR2 (germline): SNHLY, FYNNEI. The CDR3 here is CASKFSLGAQETQYF. DNA of the CDR3: TGTGCCAGCAAGTTTAGCCTGGGGGCCCAAGAGACCCAGTACTTC. The full variable domain, rest sourced from reference TRBV2 and TRBJ2-5, is EPEVTQTPSHQVTQMGQEVILRCVPISNHLYFYWYRQILGQKVEFLVSFYNNEISEKSEIFDDQFSVERPDGSNFTLKIRSTKLEDSAMYFCASKFSLGAQETQYFGPGTRLLVL.

V usage is TRBV5-6 and J usage is TRBJ1-5; possibly TRBD1 for D (6 bases). The length of the CDR3 is 18 residues. V was cut by 4 bases and J by 2 bases, with 22 bases left in between. The germline V gene has CDR1 SGHDT and CDR2 YYEEEE. CDR3 in amino acids: CASSTGLGGNKGNQPQHF. In DNA, the CDR3 is TGTGCCAGCAGCACGGGATTAGGGGGTAATAAGGGCAATCAGCCCCAGCATTTT.

The chain employs TRBV9 and TRBJ2-7; D is unclear. V lost 3 bases and J lost 7, with 20 bases in between. The CDR3 length is 15 residues. CDR1 and CDR2 (germline): SGDLS, YYNGEE. CDR3 sequence reads: CASSATGQKNEEQYF. The CDR3 DNA reads as TGTGCCAGCAGCGCAACCGGCCAGAAAAATGAGGAGCAGTACTTC.

This clone occurred a few times. The chain combines TRBV19 with TRBJ1-2, with 8 bases that match TRBD1. This CDR3 has 14 residues. With 9 bases clipped from V and 5 bases from J, the junction kept 11 bases outside the gene matches. Germline CDR1 reads LNHDA; CDR2 reads SQIVND (reference sequence). The CDR3 DNA is TGTGCCAGCCGAACCGGGACAGGCCCTTATGGCTACACCTTC. It encodes CASRTGTGPYGYTF.

The chain uses TRBV9 and TRBJ2-7; tentative D call: TRBD2 (6 bases). Germline-derived CDR1 and CDR2 are SGDLS and YYNGEE. V gave up 3 bases and J gave up 2 bases, with 15 bases separating them. The CDR3 loop spans 15 amino acids. The CDR3 DNA reads as TGTGCCAGCAGCGCCGGGACTGAATGGACCTACGAGCAGTACTTC. Its protein is CASSAGTEWTYEQYF.

The chain is built from TRBV4-1 and TRBJ2-3, with 7 bases aligning to TRBD2. Trimming cost V 0 bases and J 4 bases; bases outside gene matches: 7. The germline V gene encodes CDR1 MGHRA and CDR2 YSYEKL. The length of the CDR3 is 16 residues. CDR3 nucleotides: TGCGCCAGCAGCCAAGATACCGCGGGAGTAGCAGATACGCAGTATTTT. Translated: CASSQDTAGVADTQYF.

The gene calls are TRBV7-2 and TRBJ2-7, with 10 nucleotides matching TRBD2. Germline V CDR1 and CDR2: SGHTA, FQGNSA. This CDR3 has 15 amino acids. Trimming cost V 0 bases and J 3 bases; bases outside gene matches: 2. CDR3 sequence: CASSLAAGGVYEQYF. For the CDR3, the DNA is TGTGCCAGCAGCTTAGCAGCGGGGGGGGTCTACGAGCAGTACTTC.

The chain employs TRBV6-1 and TRBJ1-5; 10 nucleotides line up with TRBD1. This CDR3 has 15 residues. Trimming took 4 bases from V and 4 from J; bases not matched to a gene: 4. Germline V gene sequence: CDR1 MNHNS, CDR2 SASEGT. The CDR3 region has the DNA TGTGCCAGCAGTGCTTGGGACAGGGGAAATCAGCCCCAGCATTTT. Its translation is CASSAWDRGNQPQHF.

The chain recombines TRBV6-5 with TRBJ2-1, with D tentatively TRBD2 (7 bases). Deletions cut 2 bases from V and 4 bases from J, with 12 bases between. Per the germline V gene, CDR1 is MNHEY and CDR2 is SVGAGI. The CDR3 runs to 15 residues. CDR3: CASSYRGASYNEQFF. The DNA of the CDR3 is TGTGCCAGCAGTTACCGGGGGGCGTCGTACAATGAGCAGTTCTTC.

The V and J genes are TRBV11-3 and TRBJ2-5, with a tentative D call TRBD2 (6 bases). Germline V gives CDR1 SGHNT, CDR2 YENEEA. The V end was cut by 3 bases, the J end by 6 bases, with 14 bases between. The CDR3 extends over 14 amino acids. This CDR3 reads CASSFPGLSKTQYF. DNA for the CDR3: TGTGCCAGCAGCTTCCCGGGACTCAGTAAGACCCAGTACTTC.

The gene calls are TRBV5-4 and TRBJ1-1; D remains ambiguous. Germline V CDR1 and CDR2: SGHNT, YYREEE (reference sequence). This CDR3 contains 14 residues. V was trimmed by 0 bases and J by 2 bases, leaving 8 bases between them. For the CDR3, the DNA is TGTGCCAGCAGCTTGGCCTTGAGCAACACTGAAGCTTTCTTT. Amino acids: CASSLALSNTEAFF.

The chain recombines TRBV5-4 with TRBJ2-1, with a weak D call TRBD2 (5 bases). The CDR3 extends over 15 amino acids. V was cut by 4 bases and J by 0 bases, with 11 bases left in between. CDR1 and CDR2 (germline): SGHNT, YYREEE (reference sequence). CDR3 sequence (DNA): TGTGCCAGCAGCGGGTGGAGGAGCTCCTACAATGAGCAGTTCTTC. Its protein is CASSGWRSSYNEQFF.

The J gene is TRBJ1-6, the V gene TRBV19; 7 bases are shared with TRBD1. Germline CDR1 is LNHDA and CDR2 is SQIVND (reference sequence). The trim removed 4 bases at V and 5 bases at J, leaving 5 bases unmatched. This CDR3 has 15 residues. The CDR3 sequence is CASSTGTANNSPLHF. As DNA, the CDR3 is TGTGCCAGTAGTACAGGGACAGCTAATAATTCACCCCTCCACTTT.

This chain links TRBV6-1 with TRBJ1-2; perhaps TRBD1 as D (6 bases). This CDR3 has 15 residues. V was cut by 1 base and J by 4 bases, with 13 bases left in between. The germline V gene encodes CDR1 MNHNS and CDR2 SASEGT. The CDR3, as DNA: TGTGCCAGCAGTGAAGGCAGGGGCGGACGCTATGGCTACACCTTC. It yields the protein CASSEGRGGRYGYTF.